This T cell receptor beta chain was captured by sequencing in a study of response to subunit inactivated influenza vaccine. Each CDR3 protein is one row after TCRdb ran MiXCR on the RT-PCR reads. Of around 480,000 distinct CDR3 sequences detected, approximately 15% appear once; the ten largest clones hold less than 4%. There are 15 residues in the CDR3. V was shortened by 2 bases and J by 8 bases, with 15 bases between the two germline ends. Germline V CDR1 and CDR2: LGHDT, YNNKEL (reference sequence). This clonotype showed up just a few times. The antigen is unknown. Study outcomes and limitations: A suggestion made by the authors is that each seasonal influenza vaccination recruits few new T cells.

The clonotype was recovered from a man aged 45 to 70 who received an inactivated influenza vaccine. The material sequenced was CD4+ T cells sorted from PBMCs, taken around 25 months after vaccination. The V gene is TRBV3-1, the J gene TRBJ2-2; D is perhaps TRBD1 (5 bases). CDR3 sequence reads: CASSQNTDSWGELFF. In DNA, the CDR3 is TGTGCCAGCAGCCAAAATACAGACAGTTGGGGGGAGCTGTTTTTT.